These T cell receptor beta chains were read from a single sample in a study of cytomegalovirus exposure and HLA in healthy donors. Produced via immunoSEQ multiplex PCR; TCRdb's table is partial and in-frame only. The sample records about 180,000 clones, around 85% being singletons. The source material was PBMCs. These receptors all come from a man between 18 and 29 years old in good health and CMV-seropositive. CDR3s include the opening cysteine and the closing phenylalanine or tryptophan. The order of the fields is J gene, V gene, CDR3 protein.

TRBJ2-3	TRBV9	CASSGGEDTQYF
TRBJ2-2	TRBV28	CASLSGPNTGELFF
TRBJ2-7	TRBV6-4	CASSRTSGRYEQYF
TRBJ2-3	TRBV5-8	CASSNGFSLRYF
TRBJ2-7	TRBV5-1	CASSAYVNPDRGYEQYF
TRBJ1-5	TRBV18	CASSPDSNSNQPQHF
TRBJ2-7	TRBV11-2	CASSPGGLHYEQYF
TRBJ1-2	TRBV28	CASSTGQGLGYTF
TRBJ2-1	TRBV19	CASTPGQGLSEQFF
TRBJ2-6	TRBV28	CASSLRTGGAGANVLTF
TRBJ2-5	TRBV27	CASSLGPLETQYF
TRBJ2-1	TRBV7-9	CASSLGENNEQFF
TRBJ2-1	TRBV7-2	CASSLGLAGGNEQFF
TRBJ2-1	TRBV6-1	CASSEAAGGREYNEQFF
TRBJ2-7	TRBV9	CASSEGQGDYEQYF
TRBJ1-3	TRBV4-2	CASSQEDRGGNTIYF
TRBJ1-3	TRBV5-1	CASSLGTGGNTIYF
TRBJ1-1	TRBV11-3	CASSAGHGTEAFF
TRBJ2-1	TRBV9	CASSPATGLIEQFF
TRBJ2-7	TRBV28	CASRTDSSYEQYF
TRBJ2-7	TRBV18	CASSQAGTAYEQYF
TRBJ2-7	TRBV5-1	CASSPPDRGYEQYF
TRBJ2-7	TRBV5-1	CASSPAGQFAYEQYF
TRBJ2-7	TRBV19	CASSPALNYEQYF
TRBJ2-5	TRBV11-2	CASSPIGQPQETQYF
TRBJ1-2	TRBV10-3	CAIAGTGGAGYTF
TRBJ1-1	TRBV6-1	CASKKLGRENTEAFF
TRBJ2-7	TRBV9	CASSAGHGSYEQYF
TRBJ2-1	TRBV7-3	CASSAGNEQFF
TRBJ1-2	TRBV27	CASSSDRGDGYTF
TRBJ2-1	TRBV19	CASSSRGQTSSYNEQFF
TRBJ1-1	TRBV28	CASSSTGGFTEAFF
TRBJ2-3	TRBV19	CASSPWGPGSDTQYF
TRBJ2-1	TRBV27	CASSSDLAGGSNEQFF
TRBJ1-2	TRBV29-1	CSVPFGTGYTNYGYTF
TRBJ1-5	TRBV6-1	CASSTNRDQPQHF
TRBJ2-3	TRBV6-5	CASSFGLEQDTQYF
TRBJ1-2	TRBV28	CASSWPGQGSYGYTF
TRBJ2-7	TRBV18	CASSPSTGFLYEQYF
TRBJ1-1	TRBV30	CASDRGGSEAFF
TRBJ1-4	TRBV30	CAWSSATGETNEKLFF